This T cell receptor beta chain appears in the sequencing data of a study of ipilimumab plus nivolumab after autologous stem cell transplantation. Notes on the study in general: Authors suggest TCR repertoire, Treg phenotype and gut microbiota support further study.

Checkpoint therapy with ipilimumab 1 mg/kg began 14 to 28 days after transplant. Patients got 3 mg/kg IV nivolumab weeks 1, 4, 7, 10, then biweekly through week 26. About this clone itself: Its antigen is unknown.

Sequencing used immunoSEQ multiplex PCR; TCRdb keeps in-frame clones, though not all of them. This sample has around 19,000 clones; over 75% occur once, and the top ten carry 6% to 7%. V was clipped by 6 bases and J by 5 bases, with 16 bases between them. Looked up from germline, CDR1 is KGHSH and CDR2 is LQKENI. The CDR3 loop spans 14 amino acids. This sequence originates from a male donor with diffuse large B-cell lymphoma. The genes are TRBV18 and TRBJ1-1; D gene ambiguous. This specimen consisted of PBMCs, obtained in a trial of ipilimumab plus nivolumab as post-transplant consolidation. As DNA, the CDR3 is TGTGCCAGCTCCCCCCCCCAGGAAGTGACTGAAGCTTTCTTT. It encodes CASSPPQEVTEAFF.